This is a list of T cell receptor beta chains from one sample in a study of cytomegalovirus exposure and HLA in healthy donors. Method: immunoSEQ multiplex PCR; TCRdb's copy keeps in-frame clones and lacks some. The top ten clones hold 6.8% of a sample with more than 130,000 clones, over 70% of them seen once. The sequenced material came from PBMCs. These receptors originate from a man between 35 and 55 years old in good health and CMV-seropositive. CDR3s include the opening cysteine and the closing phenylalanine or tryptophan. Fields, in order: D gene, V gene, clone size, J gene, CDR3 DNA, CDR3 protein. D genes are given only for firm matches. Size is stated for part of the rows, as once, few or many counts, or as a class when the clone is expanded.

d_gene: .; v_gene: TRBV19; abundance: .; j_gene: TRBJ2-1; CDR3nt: TGTGCCAGTAGTATCACAGCCTACAATGAGCAGTTCTTC; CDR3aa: CASSITAYNEQFF
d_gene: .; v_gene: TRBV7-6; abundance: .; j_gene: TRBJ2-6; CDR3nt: TGTGCCAGCAGCTTACTAGGGGCCAACGTCCTGACTTTC; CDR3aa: CASSLLGANVLTF
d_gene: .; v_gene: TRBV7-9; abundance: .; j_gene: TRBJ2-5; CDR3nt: TGTGCCAGCAGCTTAGGACAGATTCAAGAGACCCAGTACTTC; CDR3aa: CASSLGQIQETQYF
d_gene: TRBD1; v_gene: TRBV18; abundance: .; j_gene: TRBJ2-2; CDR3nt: TGTGCCAGCTCACCAGGGACAGGGCCCCACACCGGGGAGCTGTTTTTT; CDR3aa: CASSPGTGPHTGELFF
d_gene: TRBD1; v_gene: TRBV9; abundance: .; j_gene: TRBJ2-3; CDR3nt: TGTGCCAGCAGCTCCGCCCTGGGACAGAGGAGCACAGATACGCAGTATTTT; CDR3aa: CASSSALGQRSTDTQYF
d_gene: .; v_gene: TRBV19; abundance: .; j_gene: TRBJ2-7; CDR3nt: TGTGCCAGTAGTATAGGACTCTCCTACGAGCAGTACTTC; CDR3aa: CASSIGLSYEQYF
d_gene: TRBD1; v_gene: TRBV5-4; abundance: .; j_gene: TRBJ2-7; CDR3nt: TGTGCCAGCAGCTTGGGGGGACAGGGCCACGAGCAGTACTTC; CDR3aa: CASSLGGQGHEQYF
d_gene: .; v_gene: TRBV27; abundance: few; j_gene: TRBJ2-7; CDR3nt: TGTGCCAGCAGGACCTTGAACGGGGACTCCTACGAGCAGTACTTC; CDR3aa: CASRTLNGDSYEQYF
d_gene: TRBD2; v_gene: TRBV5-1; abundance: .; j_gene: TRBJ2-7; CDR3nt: TGCGCCAGCAGCTACGGACTAGCGGGAGTCAACGAGCAGTACTTC; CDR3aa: CASSYGLAGVNEQYF
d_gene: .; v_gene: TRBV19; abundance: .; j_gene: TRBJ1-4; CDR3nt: TGTGCCAGTAGTAGAGGAACGGCACGGCCTAATGAAAAACTGTTTTTT; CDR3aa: CASSRGTARPNEKLFF
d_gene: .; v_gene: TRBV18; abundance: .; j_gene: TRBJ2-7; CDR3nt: TGTGCCAGCTCCCCCGACAGGCCTCCCTACGAGCAGTACTTC; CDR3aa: CASSPDRPPYEQYF
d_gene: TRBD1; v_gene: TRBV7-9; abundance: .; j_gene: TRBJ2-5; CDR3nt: TGTGCCAGCAGACGAGGACAGGGGAGGGAAGAGACCCAGTACTTC; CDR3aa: CASRRGQGREETQYF
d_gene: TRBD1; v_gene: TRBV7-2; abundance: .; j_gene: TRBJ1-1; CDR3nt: TGTGCCAGCAGCCGGATCTTTGGGACAGCTATGAACACTGAAGCTTTCTTT; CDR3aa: CASSRIFGTAMNTEAFF
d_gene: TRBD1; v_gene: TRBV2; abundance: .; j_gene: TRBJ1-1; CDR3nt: TGTGCCAGCAAAGGGGGCGCTAGCAGGGACCAATGGGGCACTGAAGCTTTCTTT; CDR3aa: CASKGGASRDQWGTEAFF
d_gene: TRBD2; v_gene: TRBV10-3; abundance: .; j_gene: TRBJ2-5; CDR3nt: TGTGCCATCCGGAGGAGCGGGAGGGGAGAGACCCAGTACTTC; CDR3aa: CAIRRSGRGETQYF
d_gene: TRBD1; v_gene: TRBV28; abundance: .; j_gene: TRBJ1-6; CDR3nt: TGTGCCAGCAGTTTATACCATACACAGGGGTTGTCACCCCTCCACTTT; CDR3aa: CASSLYHTQGLSPLHF
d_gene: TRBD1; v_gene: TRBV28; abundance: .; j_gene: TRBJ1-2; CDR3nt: TGTGCCAGCGTGGACAGGGGGAGCTATGGCTACACCTTC; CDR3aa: CASVDRGSYGYTF
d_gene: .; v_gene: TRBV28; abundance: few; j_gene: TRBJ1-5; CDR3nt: TGTGCCAGCAGGACACCAGGGGTTGGGAATCAGCCCCAGCATTTT; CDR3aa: CASRTPGVGNQPQHF
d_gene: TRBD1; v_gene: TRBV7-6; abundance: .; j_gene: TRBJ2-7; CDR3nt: TGTGCCAGCAGCCCTTCCTTGACAGGGAAAGAGCAGTACTTC; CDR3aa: CASSPSLTGKEQYF
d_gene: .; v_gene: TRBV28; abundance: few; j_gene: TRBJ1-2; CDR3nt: TGTGCCAGCAGGACGGGAGGGGGTGGCTACACCTTC; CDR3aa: CASRTGGGGYTF
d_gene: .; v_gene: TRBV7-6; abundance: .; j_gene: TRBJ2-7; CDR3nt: TGTGCCAGCAGCTTAGGACAGATCTCCTACGAGCAGTACTTC; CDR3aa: CASSLGQISYEQYF
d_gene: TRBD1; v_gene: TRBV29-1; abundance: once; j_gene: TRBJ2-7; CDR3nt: TGCAGCGTTGAAGATCTTGGGGACAGGGCCTACGAGCAGTACTTC; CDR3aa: CSVEDLGDRAYEQYF
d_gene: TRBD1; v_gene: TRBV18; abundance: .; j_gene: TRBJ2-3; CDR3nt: TGTGCCAGCTCACCACCGAGACAGGGGCTCAACACAGATACGCAGTATTTT; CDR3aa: CASSPPRQGLNTDTQYF
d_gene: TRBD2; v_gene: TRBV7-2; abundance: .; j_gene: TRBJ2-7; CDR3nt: TGTGCCAGCAGCCCAGGACTAGCGGGGGCCTACGAGCAGTACTTC; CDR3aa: CASSPGLAGAYEQYF
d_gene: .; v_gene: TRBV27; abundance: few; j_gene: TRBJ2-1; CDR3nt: TGTGCCAGCAAGGTGGGGACAAAGTACAATGAGCAGTTCTTC; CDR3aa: CASKVGTKYNEQFF
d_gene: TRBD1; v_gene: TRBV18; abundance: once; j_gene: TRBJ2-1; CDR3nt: TGTGCCAGCTCGTCGGACAGGGGAAGGAATGAGCAGTTCTTC; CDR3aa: CASSSDRGRNEQFF
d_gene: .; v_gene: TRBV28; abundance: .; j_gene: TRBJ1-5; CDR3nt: TGTGCCAGCAGTTTAGTGGCCAGGGGAAGCAATCAGCCCCAGCATTTT; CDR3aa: CASSLVARGSNQPQHF
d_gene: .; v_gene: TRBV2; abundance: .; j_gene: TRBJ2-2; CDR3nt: TGTGCCAGCTCCGCCGGGAAAAACACCGGGGAGCTGTTTTTT; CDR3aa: CASSAGKNTGELFF
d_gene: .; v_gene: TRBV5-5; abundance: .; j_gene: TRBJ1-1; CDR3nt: TGTGCCAGCAGCCCCCACCCCGGGGTCCCGAACACTGAAGCTTTCTTT; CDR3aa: CASSPHPGVPNTEAFF
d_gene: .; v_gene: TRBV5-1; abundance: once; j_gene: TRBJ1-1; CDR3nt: TGCGCCAGCAGCCGCGAAGGGGGCACTGAAGCTTTCTTT; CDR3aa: CASSREGGTEAFF
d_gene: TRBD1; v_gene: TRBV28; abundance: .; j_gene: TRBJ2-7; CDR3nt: TGTGCCAGCAGCGGGACAGGCCGGACCTACGAGCAGTACTTC; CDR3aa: CASSGTGRTYEQYF
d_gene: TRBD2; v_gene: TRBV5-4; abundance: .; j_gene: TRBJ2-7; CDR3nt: TGTGCCAGCAGCTTGTTGGCTAGCGGGAGGTCTCACGAGCAGTACTTC; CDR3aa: CASSLLASGRSHEQYF
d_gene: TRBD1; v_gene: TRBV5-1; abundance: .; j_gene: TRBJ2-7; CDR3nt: TGCGCCAGCAGCTTAGATGGACAGGCCTCCTACGAGCAGTACTTC; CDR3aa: CASSLDGQASYEQYF
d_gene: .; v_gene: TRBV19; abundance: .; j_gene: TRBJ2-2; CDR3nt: TGTGCCAGTAGTCCATCGGGGGTGGGCGGGGAGCTGTTTTTT; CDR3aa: CASSPSGVGGELFF
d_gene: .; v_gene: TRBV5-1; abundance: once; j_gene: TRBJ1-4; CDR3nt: TGCGCCAGCAGCTTGGGGGAGGGACGGACTAATGAAAAACTGTTTTTT; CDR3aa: CASSLGEGRTNEKLFF
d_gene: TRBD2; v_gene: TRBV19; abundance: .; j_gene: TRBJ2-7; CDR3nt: TGTGCCAGTAGTAAATGGACTAGCGGGTACAAGCAGTACTTC; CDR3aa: CASSKWTSGYKQYF
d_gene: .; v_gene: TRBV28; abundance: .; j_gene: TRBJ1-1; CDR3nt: TGTGCCAGCAGTTCGGACAGATACATGAACACTGAAGCTTTCTTT; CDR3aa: CASSSDRYMNTEAFF
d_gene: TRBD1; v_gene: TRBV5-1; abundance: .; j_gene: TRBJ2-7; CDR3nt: TGCGCCAGCAGCGCAAGGACAGGGATCCACGAGCAGTACTTC; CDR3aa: CASSARTGIHEQYF
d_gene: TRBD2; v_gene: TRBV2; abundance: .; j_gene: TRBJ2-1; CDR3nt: TGTGCCAGCAGTGTGACTAGCGGAGAGGGGGGTGAGCAGTTCTTC; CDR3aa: CASSVTSGEGGEQFF
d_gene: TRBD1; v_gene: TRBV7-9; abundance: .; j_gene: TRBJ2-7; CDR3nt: TGTGCCAGCAGCCAGCCGGGACAGGGAGCTTACGAGCAGTACTTC; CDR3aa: CASSQPGQGAYEQYF
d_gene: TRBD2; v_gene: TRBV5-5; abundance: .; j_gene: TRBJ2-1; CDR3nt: TGTGCCAGCAGAGGGACTACCTCTGCCAATGAGCAGTTCTTC; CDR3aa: CASRGTTSANEQFF
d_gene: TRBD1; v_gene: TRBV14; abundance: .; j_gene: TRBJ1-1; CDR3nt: TGTGCCAGCAGCCAAGGCAGGGGGCTTGGGGTGACCACTGAAGCTTTCTTT; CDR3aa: CASSQGRGLGVTTEAFF